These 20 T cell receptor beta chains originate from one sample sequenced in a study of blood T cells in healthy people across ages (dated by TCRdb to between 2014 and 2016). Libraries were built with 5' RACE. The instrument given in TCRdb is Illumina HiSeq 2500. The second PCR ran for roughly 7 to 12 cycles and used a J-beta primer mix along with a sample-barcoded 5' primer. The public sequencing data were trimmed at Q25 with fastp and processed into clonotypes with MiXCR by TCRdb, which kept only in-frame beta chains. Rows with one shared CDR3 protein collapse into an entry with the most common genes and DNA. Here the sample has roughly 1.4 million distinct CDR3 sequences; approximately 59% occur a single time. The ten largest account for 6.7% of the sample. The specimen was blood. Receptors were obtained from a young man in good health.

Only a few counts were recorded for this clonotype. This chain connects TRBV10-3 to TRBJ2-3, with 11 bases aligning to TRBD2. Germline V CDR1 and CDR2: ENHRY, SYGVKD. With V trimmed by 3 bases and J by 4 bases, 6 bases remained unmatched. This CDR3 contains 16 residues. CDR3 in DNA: TGTGCCATCAGTGATAGTAGCGGGGGGGCATCAGATACGCAGTATTTT. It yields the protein CAISDSSGGASDTQYF.

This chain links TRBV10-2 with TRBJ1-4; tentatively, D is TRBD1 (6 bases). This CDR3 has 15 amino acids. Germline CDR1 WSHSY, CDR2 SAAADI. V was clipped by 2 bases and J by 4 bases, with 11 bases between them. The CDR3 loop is CASSEPRQDNEKLFF. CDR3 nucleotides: TGCGCCAGCAGTGAGCCGAGACAGGATAATGAAAAACTGTTTTTT.

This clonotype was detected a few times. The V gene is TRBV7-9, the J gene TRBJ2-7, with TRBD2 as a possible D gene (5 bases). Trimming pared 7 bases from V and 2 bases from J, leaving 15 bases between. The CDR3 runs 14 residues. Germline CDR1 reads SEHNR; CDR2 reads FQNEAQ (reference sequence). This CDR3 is CASTHRAEAYEQYF. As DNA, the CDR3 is TGTGCCAGCACCCATAGAGCGGAGGCCTACGAGCAGTACTTC.

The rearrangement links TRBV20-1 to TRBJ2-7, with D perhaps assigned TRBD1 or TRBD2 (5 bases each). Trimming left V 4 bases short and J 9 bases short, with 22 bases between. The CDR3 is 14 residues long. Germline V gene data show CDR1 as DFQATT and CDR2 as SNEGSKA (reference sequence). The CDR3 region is CSATVIGALGGQYF. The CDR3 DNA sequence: TGCAGTGCTACCGTTATCGGGGCCCTTGGAGGGCAGTACTTC.

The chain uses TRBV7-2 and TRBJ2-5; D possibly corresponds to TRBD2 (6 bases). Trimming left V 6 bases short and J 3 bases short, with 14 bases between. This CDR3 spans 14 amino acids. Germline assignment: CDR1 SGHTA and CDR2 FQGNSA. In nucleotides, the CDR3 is TGTGCCAGCAGTCCTTTCGGCGGGGAAGAGACCCAGTACTTC. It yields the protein CASSPFGGEETQYF.

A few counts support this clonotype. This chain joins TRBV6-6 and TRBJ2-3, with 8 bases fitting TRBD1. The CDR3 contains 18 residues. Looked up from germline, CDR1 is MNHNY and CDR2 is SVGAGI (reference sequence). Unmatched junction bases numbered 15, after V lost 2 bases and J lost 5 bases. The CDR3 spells CASSYPSDLTGVVDTQYF. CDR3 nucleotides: TGTGCCAGCAGTTACCCGTCCGATTTGACAGGGGTAGTAGATACGCAGTATTTT.

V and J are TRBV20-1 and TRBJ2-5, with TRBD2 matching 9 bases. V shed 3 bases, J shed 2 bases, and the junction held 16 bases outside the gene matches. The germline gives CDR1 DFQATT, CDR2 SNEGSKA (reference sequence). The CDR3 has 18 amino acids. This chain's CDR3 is CSARGRPPSGAAQETQYF. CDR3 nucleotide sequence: TGCAGTGCTAGGGGACGCCCACCTAGCGGGGCAGCTCAAGAGACCCAGTACTTC.

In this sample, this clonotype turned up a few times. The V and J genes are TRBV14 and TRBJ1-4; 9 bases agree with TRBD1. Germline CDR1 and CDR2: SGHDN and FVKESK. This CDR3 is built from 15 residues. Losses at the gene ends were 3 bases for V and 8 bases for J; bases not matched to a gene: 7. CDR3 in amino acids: CASSQGQGRREKLFF. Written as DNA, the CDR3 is TGTGCCAGCAGCCAGGGACAGGGAAGGAGAGAAAAACTGTTTTTT.

In DNA, the CDR3 is TGTGCCAGTACCGACGACTATTTTAACACTGAAGCTTTCTTT. Translation: CASTDDYFNTEAFF. This chain links TRBV19 with TRBJ1-1; D not certain. Germline CDR1 reads LNHDA; CDR2 reads SQIVND (reference sequence). CDR3 size: 14 residues. V was cut by 7 bases and J by 2 bases, with 14 bases left in between.

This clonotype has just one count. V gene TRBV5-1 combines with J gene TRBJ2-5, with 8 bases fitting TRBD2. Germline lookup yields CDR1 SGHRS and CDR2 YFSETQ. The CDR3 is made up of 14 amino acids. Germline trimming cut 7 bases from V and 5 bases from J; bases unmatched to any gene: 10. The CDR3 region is CASSETSVRETQYF. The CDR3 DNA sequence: TGCGCCAGCTCCGAGACTAGCGTGAGGGAGACCCAGTACTTC.

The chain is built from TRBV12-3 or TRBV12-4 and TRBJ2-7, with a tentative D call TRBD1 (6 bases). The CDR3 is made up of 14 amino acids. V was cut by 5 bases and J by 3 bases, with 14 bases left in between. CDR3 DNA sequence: TGTGCCAGCAGTCATCTAGGACAGAACTACGAGCAGTACTTC. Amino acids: CASSHLGQNYEQYF.

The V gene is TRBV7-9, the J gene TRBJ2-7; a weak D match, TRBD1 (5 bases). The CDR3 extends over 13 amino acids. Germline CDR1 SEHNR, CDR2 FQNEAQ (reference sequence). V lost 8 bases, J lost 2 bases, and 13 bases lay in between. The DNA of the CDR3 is TGTGCCAGCGACCAGACAGAAACCTACGAGCAGTACTTC. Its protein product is CASDQTETYEQYF.

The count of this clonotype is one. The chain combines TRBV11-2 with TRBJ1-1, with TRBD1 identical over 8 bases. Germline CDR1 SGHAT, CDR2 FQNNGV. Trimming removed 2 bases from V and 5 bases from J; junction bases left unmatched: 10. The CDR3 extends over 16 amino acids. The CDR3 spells CASSLLSRGLSTEAFF. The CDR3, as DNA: TGTGCCAGCAGCTTATTAAGCAGGGGGCTGAGTACTGAAGCTTTCTTT.

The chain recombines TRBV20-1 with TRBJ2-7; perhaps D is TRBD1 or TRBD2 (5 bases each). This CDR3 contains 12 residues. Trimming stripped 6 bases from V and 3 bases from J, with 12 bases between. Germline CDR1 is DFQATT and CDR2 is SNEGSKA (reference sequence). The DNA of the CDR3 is TGCAGTGCCTTAGGGACCAACTACGAGCAGTACTTC. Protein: CSALGTNYEQYF.

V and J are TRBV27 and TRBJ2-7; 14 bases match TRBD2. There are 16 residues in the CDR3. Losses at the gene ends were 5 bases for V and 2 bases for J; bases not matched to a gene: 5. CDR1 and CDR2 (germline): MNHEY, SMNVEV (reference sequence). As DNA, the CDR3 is TGTGCCAGCAGTGTCGGACTAGCGGGAGGAACCTACGAGCAGTACTTC. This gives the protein CASSVGLAGGTYEQYF.

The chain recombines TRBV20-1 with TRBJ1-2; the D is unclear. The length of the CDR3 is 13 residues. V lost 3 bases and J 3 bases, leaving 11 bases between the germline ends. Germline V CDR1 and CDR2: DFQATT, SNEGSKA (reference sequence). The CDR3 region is CSARASGYYGYTF. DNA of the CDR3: TGCAGTGCTAGGGCTTCAGGTTACTATGGCTACACCTTC.

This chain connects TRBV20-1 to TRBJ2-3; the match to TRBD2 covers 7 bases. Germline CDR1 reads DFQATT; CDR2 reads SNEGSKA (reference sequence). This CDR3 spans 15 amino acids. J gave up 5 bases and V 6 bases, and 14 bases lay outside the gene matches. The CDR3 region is CSARRGLADRDTQYF. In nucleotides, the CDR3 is TGCAGTGCCAGAAGGGGCCTAGCGGACCGAGATACGCAGTATTTT.

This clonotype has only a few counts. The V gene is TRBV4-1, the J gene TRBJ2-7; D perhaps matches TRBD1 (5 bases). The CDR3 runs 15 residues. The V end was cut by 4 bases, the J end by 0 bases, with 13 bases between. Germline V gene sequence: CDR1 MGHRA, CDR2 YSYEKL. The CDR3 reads CASSRGHPSSYEQYF. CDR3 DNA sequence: TGCGCCAGCAGCCGCGGACACCCCAGCTCCTACGAGCAGTACTTC.

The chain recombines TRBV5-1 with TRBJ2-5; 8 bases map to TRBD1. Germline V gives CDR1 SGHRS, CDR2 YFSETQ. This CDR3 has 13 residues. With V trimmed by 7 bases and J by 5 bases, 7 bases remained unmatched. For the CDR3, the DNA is TGCGCCAGCTCGGGACAGGACGACGAGACCCAGTACTTC. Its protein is CASSGQDDETQYF.

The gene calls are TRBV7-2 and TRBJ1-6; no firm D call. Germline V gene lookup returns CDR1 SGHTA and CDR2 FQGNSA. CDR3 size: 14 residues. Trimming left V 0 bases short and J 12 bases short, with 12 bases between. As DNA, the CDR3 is TGTGCCAGCAGCTTAGCTTCGGCCGATTTACCCCTCCACTTT. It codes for CASSLASADLPLHF. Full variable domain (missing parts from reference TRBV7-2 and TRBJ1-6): GAGVSQSPSNKVTEKGKDVELRCDPISGHTALYWYRQSLGQGLEFLIYFQGNSAPDKSGLPSDRFSAERTGGSVSTLTIQRTQQEDSAVYLCASSLASADLPLHFGNGTRLTVT.